One sample yielded the 24 T cell receptor beta chains listed below, sequenced in a study of cytomegalovirus exposure and HLA in healthy donors. 60 Vbeta and 13 Jbeta primers were used in PCR. Measured with immunoSEQ multiplex PCR; TCRdb has only the in-frame clones, and not every one. The table has about 110,000 clones, approximately 79% seen once. Sequenced input: PBMCs. These receptors all stem from a woman aged 40 to 49 in good health and CMV-seronegative.

Concerning this clone: The same CDR3 is also encoded by other DNA sequences in this sample. This rearrangement joins TRBV28 to TRBJ1-2, with 7 bases identical to TRBD1. The V gene's germline CDR1 is MDHEN and CDR2 SYDVKM. The ends lost 2 bases at V and 8 bases at J; junction bases unmatched: 2. The CDR3 contains 12 residues. This CDR3 is CASSLRGRGYTF. As DNA, the CDR3 is TGTGCCAGCAGTTTAAGGGGGCGAGGCTACACCTTC.

This clone occurred a few times. This chain links TRBV6-4 with TRBJ1-2; no reliable D call. V lost 5 bases, J lost 7 bases, and 20 bases lay in between. This CDR3 is built from 15 residues. Germline lookup yields CDR1 MRHNA and CDR2 SNTAGT. The CDR3: CASSLSGLRLAGYTF. Here the CDR3 DNA reads TGTGCCAGCAGTTTAAGCGGGTTGAGGTTGGCTGGCTACACCTTC.

The chain recombines TRBV19 with TRBJ2-3; 11 nucleotides match TRBD2. Germline CDR1 is LNHDA and CDR2 is SQIVND (reference sequence). V was pared by 7 bases and J by 0 bases, with 9 bases of the junction left unmatched. The CDR3 is 17 amino acids. CDR3 sequence reads: CASTGMGLAASTDTQYF. CDR3 nucleotide sequence: TGTGCCAGTACCGGGATGGGACTAGCGGCTAGCACAGATACGCAGTATTTT.

The chain employs TRBV28 and TRBJ2-5; possible D gene TRBD1, 6 bases. CDR3 length: 14 residues. V lost 3 bases to trimming and J lost 11 bases, with 19 bases between them. Germline values: CDR1 MDHEN, CDR2 SYDVKM. The CDR3 is CASSFGAGAEEQYF. In DNA form, the CDR3 reads TGTGCCAGCAGTTTCGGGGCAGGGGCGGAAGAGCAGTACTTC.

The chain combines TRBV4-1 with TRBJ1-2; the match to TRBD1 covers 10 bases. The CDR3 has 14 amino acids. CDR1 and CDR2 (germline): MGHRA, YSYEKL. V trimming: 3 bases; J trimming: 4 bases; junction bases outside the gene matches: 2. CDR3 region: CASSQGDRGYGYTF. As DNA, the CDR3 is TGCGCCAGCAGCCAGGGGGACAGGGGCTATGGCTACACCTTC.

CDR3 DNA: TGTGCCAGTAGTTCGGGACAGGGGGCAGGTGAGCAGTTCTTC. Amino acid sequence: CASSSGQGAGEQFF. The chain is built from TRBV19 and TRBJ2-1, with 12 bases that match TRBD1. With V trimmed by 5 bases and J by 9 bases, 5 bases remained unmatched. Germline V gene sequence: CDR1 LNHDA, CDR2 SQIVND (reference sequence). The CDR3 runs to 14 residues.

This chain joins TRBV7-7 and TRBJ2-7, with D perhaps matching TRBD2 (7 bases). V lost 1 base and J lost 5, with 9 bases in between. This CDR3 contains 13 residues. Per the germline V gene, CDR1 is SSHAT and CDR2 is FNYEAQ (reference sequence). CDR3 nucleotide sequence: TGTGCCAGCAGCTTAGGAGGGGGGGACGAGCAGTACTTC. It yields the protein CASSLGGGDEQYF.

The chain links TRBV4-1 to TRBJ2-2; 9 nucleotides match TRBD1. This CDR3 spans 15 amino acids. The germline gives CDR1 MGHRA, CDR2 YSYEKL. Trimming at V came to 1 base and at J to 7 bases, leaving 4 bases not matched to a gene. CDR3 in amino acids: CASSQAGQGSGELFF. CDR3 coding DNA: TGCGCCAGCAGCCAAGCCGGACAGGGGAGCGGGGAGCTGTTTTTT.

This chain connects TRBV5-5 to TRBJ2-7; 9 bases match TRBD1. Germline V gene sequence: CDR1 SGHKS, CDR2 YYEKEE (reference sequence). The V and J ends lost 4 bases and 4 bases, in that order; junction bases with no gene match: 12. The CDR3 spans 16 residues. The CDR3 region has the DNA TGTGCCAGCAGCCCCCAAGGGACAGGGAAAGGGTACGAGCAGTACTTC. Translating gives CASSPQGTGKGYEQYF. Full variable domain (remainder filled in from reference TRBV5-5 and TRBJ2-7): DAGVTQSPTHLIKTRGQQVTLRCSPISGHKSVSWYQQVLGQGPQFIFQYYEKEERGRGNFPDRFSARQFPNYSSELNVNALLLGDSALYLCASSPQGTGKGYEQYFGPGTRLTVT.

The chain is built from TRBV7-2 and TRBJ1-5; D gene unclear. Germline loops: CDR1 SGHTA, CDR2 FQGNSA. Trimming removed 4 bases from V and 4 bases from J, with 8 bases in between. This CDR3 is 13 amino acids long. The DNA of the CDR3 is TGTGCCAGCAGCTCGGCAGGTAATCAGCCCCAGCATTTT. It encodes CASSSAGNQPQHF.

The rearrangement uses TRBV27 and TRBJ2-1; TRBD2 aligns across 10 bases. The CDR3 has 17 amino acids. V shed 4 bases and J 0 bases; nucleotides not matched to a gene: 6. Germline CDR1 MNHEY, CDR2 SMNVEV (reference sequence). The CDR3 loop reads CASSSGLAEHSYNEQFF. Here the CDR3 DNA reads TGTGCCAGCAGTTCCGGACTAGCGGAGCACTCCTACAATGAGCAGTTCTTC.

A few counts support this clone. In DNA, the CDR3 is TGTGCCAGTGCACGGACAGGGTCAGAGACCCAGTACTTC. It specifies CASARTGSETQYF. This sequence joins TRBV19 and TRBJ2-5, with 8 bases aligning to TRBD1. Germline CDR1 and CDR2: LNHDA and SQIVND (reference sequence). The CDR3 sequence is 13 residues long. J gave up 4 bases and V 8 bases, and 6 bases lay outside the gene matches. Full variable domain (remainder filled in from reference TRBV19 and TRBJ2-5): DGGITQSPKYLFRKEGQNVTLSCEQNLNHDAMYWYRQDPGQGLRLIYYSQIVNDFQKGDIAEGYSVSREKKESFPLTVTSAQKNPTAFYLCASARTGSETQYFGPGTRLLVL.

The DNA of the CDR3 is TGTGCCTGGAGGGCTGGTCTAGCGGGAGGGCGGCTGTGGACAGATACGCAGTATTTT. Residues: CAWRAGLAGGRLWTDTQYF. The chain is built from TRBV30 and TRBJ2-3; TRBD2 matches 12 bases. CDR1 is GTSNPN and CDR2 is SVGIG in the germline V gene (reference sequence). The CDR3 is made up of 19 amino acids. With 3 bases clipped from V and 3 bases from J, the junction kept 16 bases outside the gene matches.

V gene TRBV28 combines with J gene TRBJ2-5; 8 bases are shared with TRBD1. CDR1 and CDR2 (germline): MDHEN, SYDVKM. This CDR3 contains 15 residues. V gave up 8 bases and J gave up 1 base; unmatched junction bases: 9. In DNA, the CDR3 is TGTGCCAGCGGGAAATTCGGACAGGGCCAAGAGACCCAGTACTTC. Amino acids: CASGKFGQGQETQYF.

V and J are TRBV6-1 and TRBJ1-5; maybe TRBD1 (5 bases). Germline assignment: CDR1 MNHNS and CDR2 SASEGT. The CDR3 consists of 15 residues. V lost 5 bases and J 3 bases, leaving 14 bases between the germline ends. In nucleotides, the CDR3 is TGTGCCAGCAGTCTAGGAGGGACGGACAATCAGCCCCAGCATTTT. Translated, it gives CASSLGGTDNQPQHF.

This clone was picked up one time. The rearrangement joins TRBV7-9 to TRBJ2-1; D ambiguous. The V end lost 8 bases, the J end lost 0 bases, and 8 bases lay between the germline ends. There are 13 residues in the CDR3. Germline lookup yields CDR1 SEHNR and CDR2 FQNEAQ (reference sequence). In DNA, the CDR3 is TGTGCCAGCGGGCGCACCTCCTACAATGAGCAGTTCTTC. Translating gives CASGRTSYNEQFF.

This clone was observed a single time. The V gene is TRBV28, the J gene TRBJ1-2, with 7 bases lining up with TRBD1. The V gene end was trimmed by 3 bases and the J gene end by 6 bases; junction bases not matched to a gene: 10. CDR3 length: 15 residues. The V gene's germline CDR1 is MDHEN and CDR2 SYDVKM. The CDR3 reads CASSFPTGVGDGYTF. As DNA, the CDR3 is TGTGCCAGCAGTTTTCCTACAGGGGTCGGGGATGGCTACACCTTC.

The chain uses TRBV12-2 and TRBJ2-1; no DNA check was done on the table's D call, TRBD1. TRBV12-2 is described as a pseudogene. CDR3 length: 19 residues. CDR3 coding DNA: TGTGCAATTACACTCATAGTGGTTTCGGCGGACAGTATGACTTCTGAGCAGTTCTTC. As protein: CAITLIVVSADSMTSEQFF.

The CDR3 DNA reads TGTGCCAGCAGGAGGACAGGGACGGTGGAAAAACTGTTTTTT. Its translation: CASRRTGTVEKLFF. The V gene is TRBV11-2, the J gene TRBJ1-4; 8 positions agree with TRBD1. The V and J ends lost 6 bases and 8 bases, in that order; junction bases with no gene match: 8. Per the germline V gene, CDR1 is SGHAT and CDR2 is FQNNGV. CDR3 length equals 14 residues.

This chain uses TRBV28 with TRBJ1-2, with a tentative D call TRBD1 (5 bases). Germline CDR1 reads MDHEN; CDR2 reads SYDVKM. V was clipped by 5 bases and J by 3 bases, with 10 bases between them. The CDR3 spans 13 residues. CDR3 DNA: TGTGCCAGCAGTACAGGACCACACTATGGCTACACCTTC. It encodes CASSTGPHYGYTF.

V is TRBV6-4 and J is TRBJ1-4; 7 bases are shared with TRBD1. Germline assignment: CDR1 MRHNA and CDR2 SNTAGT. The length of the CDR3 is 20 residues. V was clipped by 2 bases and J by 0 bases; unmatched bases: 15. CDR3 loop: CASSDEADWGQPSTNEKLFF. The CDR3, as DNA: TGTGCCAGCAGTGACGAAGCCGATTGGGGACAGCCGTCAACTAATGAAAAACTGTTTTTT.

The chain uses TRBV4-1 and TRBJ1-3; 8 nucleotides agree with TRBD1. The CDR3 consists of 17 residues. V shed 4 bases and J 0 bases; nucleotides not matched to a gene: 8. Germline V lookup: CDR1 MGHRA, CDR2 YSYEKL. The DNA of the CDR3 is TGCGCCAGCAGCCGTACAGGGGGAAAAATCTCTGGAAACACCATATATTTT. Translated: CASSRTGGKISGNTIYF.

This clone showed up just a few times. V and J are TRBV11-3 and TRBJ1-2; D unresolved. The germline CDR1 and CDR2 sequences are SGHNT and YENEEA. V lost 5 bases, J lost 4 bases, and 20 bases lay in between. The CDR3 runs to 16 residues. In DNA, the CDR3 is TGTGCCAGCAGCCCCTCCCGCGGAGGGAGGGTCTATGGCTACACCTTC. The encoded protein is CASSPSRGGRVYGYTF.

The chain combines TRBV6-5 with TRBJ1-2; D unresolved. Germline V gene lookup returns CDR1 MNHEY and CDR2 SVGAGI. V lost 2 bases, J lost 6 bases, and 10 bases lay in between. The length of the CDR3 is 13 residues. CDR3 sequence: CASSYASGDGYTF. The CDR3, as DNA: TGTGCCAGCAGTTACGCGTCAGGCGATGGCTACACCTTC.